This record concerns one T cell receptor beta chain sequence. The data are from a study of CD8 T cells in Susac syndrome. Blood CD8+ and CD4+ T cells underwent high-throughput TCR beta sequencing. While serving as controls, healthy donors were matched for age and sex. Trimming cost V 5 bases and J 6 bases, with 20 bases left between them. CDR3 length: 15 residues. From germline, CDR1 is DFQATT and CDR2 SNEGSKA (reference sequence). Reverse transcription of about 0.45 to 1 ug RNA used random hexamers. The TCR beta CDR3 was amplified by immunoSEQ multiplex PCR across 54 Vbeta, 13 Jbeta. Each CDR3 protein gets one entry after TCRdb re-called the immunoSEQ multiplex PCR reads with MiXCR. This table has over 100,000 distinct CDR3 sequences, around 90% appearing once.

The source is a human donor in good health. The source material was CD8+ T cells from PBMCs. The rearrangement links TRBV20-1 to TRBJ2-1; D may match TRBD1 or TRBD2 (6 bases each). This chain's CDR3 is CSARMGHGGVNEQFF. CDR3 DNA sequence: TGCAGTGCTCGAATGGGACACGGAGGGGTCAATGAGCAGTTCTTC.